Listed below are T cell receptor beta chains from one sample, sequenced in a study of T cell responses to AZD1222 COVID-19 vaccine. Sequencing used immunoSEQ multiplex PCR; TCRdb keeps in-frame clones, though not all of them. The table includes about 180,000 clones, about 90% detected once. Source: peripheral blood, taken on day 0 of AZD1222 vaccination. The receptors come from an adult in good health. Each CDR3 is given with its conserved first and last residue.

v_gene: TRBV7-8; j_gene: TRBJ1-1; CDR3aa: CASSLDRVNTEAFF
v_gene: TRBV6-1; j_gene: TRBJ2-1; CDR3aa: CASSGFLAGGPSGSEQFF
v_gene: TRBV28; j_gene: TRBJ1-3; CDR3aa: CASSFSSSGNTIYF
v_gene: TRBV4-3; j_gene: TRBJ2-5; CDR3aa: CASSQDRGGQETQYF
v_gene: TRBV5-1; j_gene: TRBJ2-1; CDR3aa: CASSLDRGRIVPSGNEQFF
v_gene: TRBV2; j_gene: TRBJ1-5; CDR3aa: CASSPDRATWEPQHF
v_gene: TRBV29-1; j_gene: TRBJ1-4; CDR3aa: CSAGTARFGELFF
v_gene: TRBV5-4; j_gene: TRBJ2-1; CDR3aa: CASSPGGGDNEQFF
v_gene: TRBV20-1; j_gene: TRBJ2-5; CDR3aa: CSADRQETQYF
v_gene: TRBV5-1; j_gene: TRBJ1-3; CDR3aa: CASSSRDRGNTIYF
v_gene: TRBV6-4; j_gene: TRBJ1-2; CDR3aa: CASSDHPDTNYGYTF
v_gene: TRBV29-1; j_gene: TRBJ2-7; CDR3aa: CSVVRDAGYEQYF
v_gene: TRBV18; j_gene: TRBJ2-7; CDR3aa: CASSPNSQYEQYF
v_gene: TRBV28; j_gene: TRBJ2-1; CDR3aa: CASTYYSYNEQFF
v_gene: TRBV4-1; j_gene: TRBJ1-5; CDR3aa: CASSQVRDSNQPQHF
v_gene: TRBV27; j_gene: TRBJ2-1; CDR3aa: CASSLSASGGSNEQFF
v_gene: TRBV6-5; j_gene: TRBJ2-7; CDR3aa: CASSPDRGPYEQYF
v_gene: TRBV27; j_gene: TRBJ1-2; CDR3aa: CASSLSLITGYTF
v_gene: TRBV27; j_gene: TRBJ2-5; CDR3aa: CASSGTSGVGTQYF
v_gene: TRBV28; j_gene: TRBJ1-1; CDR3aa: CASSSPGTKENTEAFF
v_gene: TRBV4-1; j_gene: TRBJ1-2; CDR3aa: CASSQVGYSYGYTF
v_gene: TRBV27; j_gene: TRBJ2-4; CDR3aa: CASMKTGLLLAKNIQYF
v_gene: TRBV27; j_gene: TRBJ2-1; CDR3aa: CASSLKAGQSYNEQFF
v_gene: TRBV19; j_gene: TRBJ2-7; CDR3aa: CASRAPGGAGQYF
v_gene: TRBV30; j_gene: TRBJ2-2; CDR3aa: CACSNRGRAGELFF
v_gene: TRBV6-6; j_gene: TRBJ2-7; CDR3aa: CASSYLAGGSYEQYF
v_gene: TRBV28; j_gene: TRBJ1-5; CDR3aa: CASSTTGTGTQPQHF
v_gene: TRBV2; j_gene: TRBJ2-7; CDR3aa: CASSRSRDRGTREQYF
v_gene: TRBV25-1; j_gene: TRBJ1-2; CDR3aa: CASSDSVYGYTF
v_gene: TRBV7-7; j_gene: TRBJ1-4; CDR3aa: CASSDPGQGALGNEKLFF